A single sample is the source of the 28 T cell receptor beta chains below, sequenced in a study of T cell responses to AZD1222 COVID-19 vaccine. TCRdb's copy holds only in-frame clones and misses some; the assay was immunoSEQ multiplex PCR. The repertoire consists of about 150,000 clones, with about 90% occurring once and the leading ten covering under 5.5%. This specimen was peripheral blood, taken on day 0 of AZD1222 vaccination. Every receptor here comes from an adult in good health.

The count of this clone is one. V gene TRBV19 combines with J gene TRBJ1-5; D gene unclear. CDR1 is LNHDA and CDR2 is SQIVND in the germline V gene (reference sequence). There are 14 residues in the CDR3. Trimming stripped 3 bases from V and 6 bases from J, with 12 bases between. The CDR3 region is CASSISKVGQPQHF. The DNA of the CDR3 is TGTGCCAGTAGTATTTCGAAGGTCGGTCAGCCCCAGCATTTT.

This chain joins TRBV18 and TRBJ2-1; possibly TRBD2 for D (5 bases). Trimming took off 6 bases at V and 9 bases at J, with 18 bases between the two ends. CDR1 KGHSH and CDR2 LQKENI come from the germline V gene. The CDR3 length is 14 residues. The CDR3 sequence is CASSEGNMVIEQFF. Written as DNA, the CDR3 is TGTGCCAGCTCCGAGGGAAATATGGTCATTGAGCAGTTCTTC.

The rearrangement uses TRBV4-3 and TRBJ1-1, with D possibly matching TRBD1 (6 bases). CDR3 size: 13 residues. V lost 4 bases to trimming and J lost 3 bases, with 9 bases between them. Germline V gene lookup returns CDR1 LGHNA and CDR2 YSLEER. The CDR3 DNA reads as TGCGCCAGCAGCCGGGGGGCCTACACTGAAGCTTTCTTT. This sequence encodes CASSRGAYTEAFF.

The chain joins TRBV12-1 to TRBJ2-2; no DNA check was done on the table's D call, TRBD1. TRBV12-1 is a recognized pseudogene. The CDR3 runs to 16 residues. DNA for the CDR3: TGTGCCAGCAGCCCCTACAGAAGAGAGAACACCGGGGAGCTGTTTTTT. It yields the protein CASSPYRRENTGELFF.

The chain employs TRBV10-3 and TRBJ1-1; D ambiguous. The V gene's germline CDR1 is ENHRY and CDR2 SYGVKD. This CDR3 contains 13 residues. Deletions cut 6 bases from V and 2 bases from J, with 10 bases between. The CDR3 DNA reads TGTGCCATCAGCCCCCCCGGAAACACTGAAGCTTTCTTT. Translated: CAISPPGNTEAFF.

The chain employs TRBV10-1 and TRBJ2-1, with D tentatively TRBD1 (6 bases). CDR1 is WNHNN and CDR2 is SYGVQD in the germline V gene (reference sequence). There are 16 residues in the CDR3. Trimming removed 3 bases from V and 0 bases from J, with 12 bases in between. The CDR3 sequence: CASSDQGGRSYNEQFF. In nucleotides, the CDR3 is TGCGCCAGCAGTGATCAAGGGGGACGCTCCTACAATGAGCAGTTCTTC.

This chain links TRBV20-1 with TRBJ1-1, with D uncertain. The germline V gene has CDR1 DFQATT and CDR2 SNEGSKA (reference sequence). The CDR3 is 11 residues long. Trimming left V 3 bases short and J 3 bases short, with 5 bases between. The CDR3 coding sequence is TGCAGTGCTAGCGTAGACACTGAAGCTTTCTTT. This sequence encodes CSASVDTEAFF.

The V gene is TRBV6-1, the J gene TRBJ1-5; weak D call: TRBD1 (5 bases). The CDR3 consists of 16 residues. Germline V lookup: CDR1 MNHNS, CDR2 SASEGT. V lost 3 bases and J lost 1, with 13 bases in between. The CDR3 DNA reads TGTGCCAGCAGTGAGAACACGGGACCGAGCAATCAGCCCCAGCATTTT. Amino acid sequence: CASSENTGPSNQPQHF.

The chain links TRBV11-2 to TRBJ2-7; D remains unclear. Germline V CDR1 and CDR2: SGHAT, FQNNGV. The CDR3 is 11 residues long. V was cut by 0 bases and J by 6 bases, with 3 bases left in between. Written as DNA, the CDR3 is TGTGCCAGCAGCTTAGATAGCGAGCAGTACTTC. Residues: CASSLDSEQYF.

In this sample, this clone turned up once. J is TRBJ2-5 and V is TRBV5-6; 9 bases line up with TRBD1. CDR3 length: 14 amino acids. Germline V lookup: CDR1 SGHDT, CDR2 YYEEEE. V was clipped by 3 bases and J by 2 bases; unmatched bases: 2. CDR3 DNA sequence: TGTGCCAGCAGCTCCGGGACAGGGCAAGAGACCCAGTACTTC. Translation: CASSSGTGQETQYF.

V is TRBV9 and J is TRBJ2-6, with D possibly being TRBD1 or TRBD2 (7 bases each). CDR3 size: 17 residues. Germline values: CDR1 SGDLS, CDR2 YYNGEE. V lost 7 bases and J 0 bases, leaving 17 bases between the germline ends. The CDR3 sequence is CASAGAGGHSGANVLTF. The CDR3 coding sequence is TGTGCCAGCGCGGGGGCAGGGGGGCACTCTGGGGCCAACGTCCTGACTTTC.

The count of this clone is one. The chain uses TRBV29-1 and TRBJ2-7; TRBD1 might be the D (6 bases). This CDR3 region has 12 residues. V lost 4 bases to trimming and J lost 3 bases, with 10 bases between them. Per the germline V gene, CDR1 is SQVTM and CDR2 is ANQGSEA. CDR3 loop: CSVVQGNYEQYF. In DNA form, the CDR3 reads TGCAGCGTTGTGCAGGGGAACTACGAGCAGTACTTC.

The V and J genes are TRBV13 and TRBJ2-7, with a possible D match to TRBD2 (6 bases). Germline V lookup: CDR1 PRHDT, CDR2 FYEKMQ (reference sequence). Trimming stripped 0 bases from V and 0 bases from J, with 12 bases between. This CDR3 has 16 residues. CDR3 bases: TGTGCCAGCAGCTTAGGCTTGACGGGAGTCTCCTACGAGCAGTACTTC. Its translation: CASSLGLTGVSYEQYF.

The V call is TRBV9, the J call TRBJ1-1; the D is unclear. The germline gives CDR1 SGDLS, CDR2 YYNGEE. CDR3 length equals 13 residues. The germline V and J ends were trimmed by 3 bases and 4 bases, with 10 bases remaining between them. The chain's CDR3 is CASSAEHTTEAFF. The CDR3 bases are TGTGCCAGCAGCGCGGAGCATACCACTGAAGCTTTCTTT. Full variable domain (rest looked up from reference TRBV9 and TRBJ1-1): DSGVTQTPKHLITATGQRVTLRCSPRSGDLSVYWYQQSLDQGLQFLIQYYNGEERAKGNILERFSAQQFPDLHSELNLSSLELGDSALYFCASSAEHTTEAFFGQGTRLTVV.

This clone was seen a single time. This sequence joins TRBV5-1 and TRBJ1-5; TRBD1 matches at 7 bases. The ends lost 4 bases at V and 4 bases at J; junction bases unmatched: 5. CDR1 is SGHRS, CDR2 YFSETQ, per germline. CDR3 length: 14 residues. CDR3 loop: CASSPGQPNQPQHF. CDR3 in DNA: TGCGCCAGCAGCCCGGGACAGCCTAATCAGCCCCAGCATTTT.

The chain has TRBV19 and TRBJ1-1; D might be TRBD1 (6 bases). V lost 4 bases and J 0 bases, leaving 12 bases between the germline ends. Germline CDR1 and CDR2: LNHDA and SQIVND (reference sequence). There are 15 residues in the CDR3. CDR3 loop: CASSTRGGMNTEAFF. CDR3 in DNA: TGTGCCAGTAGTACCCGGGGGGGCATGAACACTGAAGCTTTCTTT.

The genes are TRBV15 and TRBJ2-3, with D tentatively TRBD1 (6 bases). V lost 0 bases, J lost 1 base, and 11 bases lay in between. CDR1 and CDR2 from the germline V gene are LNHNV and YYDKDF (reference sequence). The length of the CDR3 is 16 residues. The CDR3 here is CATSREQGGGTDTQYF. The CDR3 DNA is TGTGCCACCAGCAGAGAACAGGGTGGCGGCACAGATACGCAGTATTTT.

This chain joins TRBV6-5 and TRBJ1-2; no clear D gene. Trimming removed 0 bases from V and 3 bases from J, with 11 bases in between. Germline-derived CDR1 and CDR2 are MNHEY and SVGAGI. This CDR3 region has 15 residues. The CDR3 coding sequence is TGTGCCAGCAGTTACTCGTACAAACCCCACTATGGCTACACCTTC. It yields the protein CASSYSYKPHYGYTF.

V and J are TRBV5-1 and TRBJ1-5; D is possibly TRBD1 (5 bases). Germline V CDR1 and CDR2: SGHRS, YFSETQ. The CDR3 runs to 13 residues. The ends were cut back, 2 bases at V and 4 bases at J, with 7 bases in the middle. CDR3 coding DNA: TGCGCCAGCAGCTTAAGGGGTAATCAGCCCCAGCATTTT. Amino acid sequence: CASSLRGNQPQHF.

The rearrangement links TRBV6-1 to TRBJ1-5; D possibly corresponds to TRBD1 (6 bases). The CDR3 consists of 17 residues. Trimming took 1 base from V and 1 from J, leaving 14 bases between them. The germline CDR1 and CDR2 sequences are MNHNS and SASEGT. The CDR3: CASSEEFGGASNQPQHF. The CDR3 region has the DNA TGTGCCAGCAGTGAAGAGTTCGGGGGGGCCAGCAATCAGCCCCAGCATTTT.

The rearrangement links TRBV29-1 to TRBJ2-5; the match to TRBD2 covers 11 bases. Looked up from germline, CDR1 is SQVTM and CDR2 is ANQGSEA. The CDR3 runs to 15 residues. J was trimmed by 3 bases and V by 5 bases; bases with no gene match: 8. CDR3 coding DNA: TGCAGCGTTCGATGGAGTAGCGGGGGGGAAGAGACCCAGTACTTC. The encoded protein is CSVRWSSGGEETQYF. Combining the CDR3 with reference TRBV29-1 and TRBJ2-5 gives the whole variable domain SAVISQKPSRDICQRGTSLTIQCQVDSQVTMMFWYRQQPGQSLTLIATANQGSEATYESGFVIDKFPISRPNLTFSTLTVSNMSPEDSSIYLCSVRWSSGGEETQYFGPGTRLLVL.

The chain links TRBV9 to TRBJ2-3, with D maybe TRBD2 (6 bases). Trimming removed 4 bases from V and 6 bases from J, with 24 bases in between. Germline V gene lookup returns CDR1 SGDLS and CDR2 YYNGEE. CDR3 length: 17 residues. In DNA form, the CDR3 reads TGTGCCAGCAGCCAACTAGGCTTCGGACGGGACTCTGATACGCAGTATTTT. Protein: CASSQLGFGRDSDTQYF.

The rearrangement joins TRBV5-8 to TRBJ1-2; no definite D call. V lost 1 base and J lost 4, with 5 bases in between. CDR3 length: 12 amino acids. Germline CDR1 SGHTS, CDR2 YDEGEE. In DNA form, the CDR3 reads TGTGCCAGCAGCTTGTCTGGCTATGGCTACACCTTC. This sequence encodes CASSLSGYGYTF.

In DNA, the CDR3 is TGTGCCAGCAGTACGCCGGGAAACCCCCTCAATCAGCCCCAGCATTTT. Translating it yields CASSTPGNPLNQPQHF. The chain couples TRBV2 to TRBJ1-5; no clear D gene. V dropped 5 bases and J dropped 3 bases, with 17 bases sitting between them. Germline lookup yields CDR1 SNHLY and CDR2 FYNNEI. The CDR3 has 16 amino acids.

The J gene is TRBJ1-1, the V gene TRBV18, with D perhaps matching TRBD1 (5 bases). The germline V gene encodes CDR1 KGHSH and CDR2 LQKENI. V was trimmed by 4 bases and J by 5 bases, leaving 11 bases between them. This CDR3 spans 13 amino acids. In nucleotides, the CDR3 is TGTGCCAGCTCACAGTCCAGGGATACTGAAGCTTTCTTT. Translated: CASSQSRDTEAFF.

This rearrangement joins TRBV6-5 to TRBJ2-7, with no clear D. The CDR3 runs to 15 residues. The germline gives CDR1 MNHEY, CDR2 SVGAGI. Trimming removed 0 bases at V and 2 bases at J, with 11 bases between. The CDR3 nucleotides read TGTGCCAGCAGTTACTCGGTCGGCAGGACCTACGAGCAGTACTTC. Amino acids: CASSYSVGRTYEQYF.

The CDR3 reads CASSKGFIRAMSGANVLTF. In DNA, the CDR3 is TGTGCCAGCAGCAAAGGTTTCATCCGGGCTATGTCTGGGGCCAACGTCCTGACTTTC. This chain links TRBV21-1 with TRBJ2-6. TRBV21-1 has pseudogene status. The CDR3 consists of 19 residues.

This clone appeared a few times. The chain joins TRBV28 to TRBJ2-1; no definite D call. Deletions cut 6 bases from V and 0 bases from J, with 18 bases between. Germline CDR1 and CDR2: MDHEN and SYDVKM. The CDR3 consists of 17 residues. The CDR3 region is CASSPTLLVNSYNEQFF. The CDR3 DNA sequence: TGTGCCAGCAGCCCCACCTTGCTAGTGAACTCCTACAATGAGCAGTTCTTC.